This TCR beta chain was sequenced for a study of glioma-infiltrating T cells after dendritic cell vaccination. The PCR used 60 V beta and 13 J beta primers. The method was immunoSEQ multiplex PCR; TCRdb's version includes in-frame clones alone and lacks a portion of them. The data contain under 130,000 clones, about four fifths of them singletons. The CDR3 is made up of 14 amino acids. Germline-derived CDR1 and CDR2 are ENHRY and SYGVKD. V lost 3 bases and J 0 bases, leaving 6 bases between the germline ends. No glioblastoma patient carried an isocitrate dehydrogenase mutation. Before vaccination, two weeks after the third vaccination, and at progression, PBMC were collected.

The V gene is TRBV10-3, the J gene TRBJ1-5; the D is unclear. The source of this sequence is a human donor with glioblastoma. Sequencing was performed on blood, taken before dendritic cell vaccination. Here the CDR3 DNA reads TGTGCCATCAGTGACCCAAATAGCAATCAGCCCCAGCATTTT. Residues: CAISDPNSNQPQHF.